This TCR beta chain is from a study of ipilimumab plus nivolumab after autologous stem cell transplantation. Germline V lookup: CDR1 SGDLS, CDR2 YYNGEE. This CDR3 is built from 13 residues. V lost 4 bases to trimming and J lost 9 bases; unmatched junction nucleotides: 7. Only a few counts were recorded for this clone. Data came from immunoSEQ multiplex PCR; TCRdb stores just in-frame clones and leaves some out. The top ten hold around 20% of the sample, which has about 16,000 clones, roughly 70% seen once. The input for sequencing was PBMCs, taken in a trial of ipilimumab plus nivolumab as post-transplant consolidation. The TCR was taken from a male donor with diffuse large B-cell lymphoma. The chain uses TRBV9 and TRBJ2-1, with TRBD1 matching over 7 bases. This CDR3 is CASSMGTEREQFF. The CDR3 DNA sequence: TGTGCCAGCAGCATGGGGACAGAGCGTGAGCAGTTCTTC.